This T cell receptor beta chain was obtained from a study of post-analysis software for immune sequencing data. Study-level information: Some patients lacked subtype; others had relapsing-remitting, secondary progressive or progressive-relapsing disease. Study-level findings and limits: Strong same-batch co-clustering of samples appeared with F measure clustering. In patients, TRBV5-6, TRBV5-1 and TRBV20-1 belonged to several TRBV segments found more frequently than in controls.

The V end lost 0 bases, the J end lost 4 bases, and 6 bases lay between the germline ends. This CDR3 has 12 amino acids. The germline CDR1 and CDR2 sequences are SQVTM and ANQGSEA. Every TCR beta cDNA library bore unique molecular identifiers. The T cell input of roughly 0.9 to 11 million gave about 500,000 cDNA molecules. TCRdb ran MiXCR on the PCR reads and lists one entry per CDR3 protein. The profile shows hundreds of thousands of distinct CDR3 sequences, 25% to 30% of them singletons. Comment on this clonotype: The antigen remains unidentified.

The TCR comes from a girl under 18 with multiple sclerosis. The chain links TRBV29-1 to TRBJ1-2; no clear D. Sequenced material: blood. Here the CDR3 reads CSVEDRPYGYTF. The CDR3 nucleotides are TGCAGCGTTGAAGACAGACCCTATGGCTACACCTTC.